The following is a T cell receptor (beta chain) sequence with its context. Generated by immunoSEQ multiplex PCR, the TCRdb table keeps only in-frame clones and is missing some. The data contain about 76,000 clones, 93% of them singletons. These data are taken from a study of T cell changes during pregnancy in multiple sclerosis. Deletions cut 5 bases from V and 8 bases from J, with 18 bases between. Germline loops: CDR1 LNHDA, CDR2 SQIVND (reference sequence). The CDR3 has 14 amino acids. The V gene is TRBV19, the J gene TRBJ1-2, with TRBD1 as a possible D gene (6 bases). Sample: peripheral blood, taken in the second trimester of pregnancy. The sequence was obtained from a female donor with multiple sclerosis, enrolled in a pregnancy study. The CDR3, as DNA: TGTGCCAGTAGTGACCTCGGGGGGGCAAGAGGCTACACCTTC. Its translation: CASSDLGGARGYTF.